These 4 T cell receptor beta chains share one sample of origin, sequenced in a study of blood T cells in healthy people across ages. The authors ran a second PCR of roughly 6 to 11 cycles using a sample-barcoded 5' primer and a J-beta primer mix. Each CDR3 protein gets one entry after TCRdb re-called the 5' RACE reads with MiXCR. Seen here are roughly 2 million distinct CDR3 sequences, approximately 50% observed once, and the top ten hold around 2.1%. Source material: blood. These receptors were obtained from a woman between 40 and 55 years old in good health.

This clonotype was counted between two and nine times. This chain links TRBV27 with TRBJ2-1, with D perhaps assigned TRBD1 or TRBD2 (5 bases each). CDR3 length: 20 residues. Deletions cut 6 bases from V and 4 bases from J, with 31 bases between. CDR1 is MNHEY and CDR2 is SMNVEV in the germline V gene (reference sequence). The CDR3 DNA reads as TGTGCCAGCAGCCATGCCCCCGGGACGGAGATACACTTCCTATACAATGAGCAGTTCTTC. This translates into CASSHAPGTEIHFLYNEQFF.

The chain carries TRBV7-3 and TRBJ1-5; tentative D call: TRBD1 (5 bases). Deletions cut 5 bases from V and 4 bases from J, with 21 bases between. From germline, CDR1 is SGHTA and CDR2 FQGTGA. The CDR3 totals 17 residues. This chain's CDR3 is CASSTHTSGCRNQPQHF. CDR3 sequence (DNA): TGTGCCAGCAGCACACACACCTCAGGGTGCAGAAATCAGCCCCAGCATTTT.

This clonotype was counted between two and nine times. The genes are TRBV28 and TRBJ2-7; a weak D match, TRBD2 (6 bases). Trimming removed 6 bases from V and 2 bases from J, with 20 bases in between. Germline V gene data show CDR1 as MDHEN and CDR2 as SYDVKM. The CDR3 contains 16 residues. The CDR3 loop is CASSPGGVEGPYEQYF. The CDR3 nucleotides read TGTGCCAGCAGCCCCGGCGGGGTCGAGGGGCCCTACGAGCAGTACTTC.

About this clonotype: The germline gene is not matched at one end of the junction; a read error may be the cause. CDR3 DNA: TGCAATGCTACTAGGAGCGGGAGAAACGACGAGCAGTACTTC. Its translation: CNATRSGRNDEQYF. The V and J genes are TRBV20-1 and TRBJ2-7, with 8 bases aligning to TRBD2. The CDR3 contains 14 residues. Germline lookup yields CDR1 DFQATT and CDR2 SNEGSKA (reference sequence).